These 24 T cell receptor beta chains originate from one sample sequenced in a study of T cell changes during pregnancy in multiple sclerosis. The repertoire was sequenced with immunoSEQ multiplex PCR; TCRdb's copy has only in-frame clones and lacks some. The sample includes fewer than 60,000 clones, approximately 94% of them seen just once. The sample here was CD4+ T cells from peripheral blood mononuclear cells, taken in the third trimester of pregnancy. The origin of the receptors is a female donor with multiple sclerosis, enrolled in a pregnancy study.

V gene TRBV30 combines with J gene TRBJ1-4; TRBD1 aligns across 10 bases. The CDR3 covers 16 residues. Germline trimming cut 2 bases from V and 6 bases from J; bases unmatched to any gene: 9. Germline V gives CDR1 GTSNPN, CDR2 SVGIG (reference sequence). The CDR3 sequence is CAWSRQGAQQDEKLFF. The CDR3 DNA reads TGTGCCTGGAGTAGACAGGGGGCTCAGCAGGATGAAAAACTGTTTTTT.

The CDR3 DNA reads as TGTGCCAGCAGCGTAGGGGCCGCAATCACCGGGGAGCTGTTTTTT. This encodes CASSVGAAITGELFF. The chain has TRBV9 and TRBJ2-2; D is unresolved. Germline V gene data show CDR1 as SGDLS and CDR2 as YYNGEE. This CDR3 has 15 amino acids. V was clipped by 0 bases and J by 4 bases, with 10 bases between them.

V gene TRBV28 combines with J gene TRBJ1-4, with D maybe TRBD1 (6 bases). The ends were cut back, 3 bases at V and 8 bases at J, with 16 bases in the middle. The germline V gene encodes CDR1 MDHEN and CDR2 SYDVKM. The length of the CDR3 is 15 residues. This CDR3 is CASSFNRVGGEKLFF. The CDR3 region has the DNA TGTGCCAGCAGTTTCAACAGGGTTGGCGGAGAAAAACTGTTTTTT.

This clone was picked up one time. The DNA of the CDR3 is TGCGCCAGCAGCTTAGGACAGGGGTTAATTGCGAACACCGGGGAGCTGTTTTTT. Translation: CASSLGQGLIANTGELFF. The chain uses TRBV5-1 and TRBJ2-2; 9 positions match TRBD1. Germline CDR1 is SGHRS and CDR2 is YFSETQ. The ends lost 2 bases at V and 0 bases at J; junction bases unmatched: 8. This CDR3 has 18 residues.

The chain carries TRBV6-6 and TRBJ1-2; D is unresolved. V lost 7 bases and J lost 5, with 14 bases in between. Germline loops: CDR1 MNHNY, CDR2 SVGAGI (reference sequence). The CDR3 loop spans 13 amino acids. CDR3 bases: TGTGCCAGCACTCTAGAGGTGAGGTATGGCTACACCTTC. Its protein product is CASTLEVRYGYTF.

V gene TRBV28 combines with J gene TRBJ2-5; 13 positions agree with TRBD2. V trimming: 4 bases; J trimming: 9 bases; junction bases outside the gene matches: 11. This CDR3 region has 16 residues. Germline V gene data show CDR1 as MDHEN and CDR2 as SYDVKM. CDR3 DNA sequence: TGTGCCAGCAGTTCGCCAACCGGGACTAGCGGGGAGTCCCAGTACTTC. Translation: CASSSPTGTSGESQYF.

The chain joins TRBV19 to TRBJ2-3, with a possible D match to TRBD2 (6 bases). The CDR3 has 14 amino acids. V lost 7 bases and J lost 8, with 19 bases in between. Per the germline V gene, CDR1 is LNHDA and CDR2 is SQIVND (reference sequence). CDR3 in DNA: TGTGCCAGTACCCCGACGGGGGTGGCGGGTACGCAGTATTTT. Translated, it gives CASTPTGVAGTQYF.

CDR3 in amino acids: CASSRTSGKNNEQFF. For the CDR3, the DNA is TGTGCCAGCAGCAGGACTAGCGGAAAAAACAATGAGCAGTTCTTC. The V and J genes are TRBV6-5 and TRBJ2-1, with 10 bases fitting TRBD2. CDR3 length equals 15 residues. V shed 6 bases and J 5 bases; nucleotides not matched to a gene: 7. From germline, CDR1 is MNHEY and CDR2 SVGAGI.

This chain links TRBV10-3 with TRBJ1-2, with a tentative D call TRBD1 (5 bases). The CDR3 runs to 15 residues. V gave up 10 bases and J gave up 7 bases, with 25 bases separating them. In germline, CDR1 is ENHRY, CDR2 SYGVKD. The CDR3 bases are TGTGCCAGTCACGAGTCGGGCCAGGGCCACGCTGGCTACACCTTC. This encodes CASHESGQGHAGYTF.

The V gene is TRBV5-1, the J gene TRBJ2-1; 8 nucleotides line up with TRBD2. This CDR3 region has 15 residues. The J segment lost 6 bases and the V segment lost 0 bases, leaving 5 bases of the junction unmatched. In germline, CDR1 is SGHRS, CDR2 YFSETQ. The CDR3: CASSLEAGAGNEQFF. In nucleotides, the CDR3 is TGCGCCAGCAGCTTGGAAGCGGGAGCAGGCAATGAGCAGTTCTTC.

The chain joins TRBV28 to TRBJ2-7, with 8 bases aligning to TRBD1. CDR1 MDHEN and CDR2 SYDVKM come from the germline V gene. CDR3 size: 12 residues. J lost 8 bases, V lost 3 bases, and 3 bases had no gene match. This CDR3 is CASSFRGQQQYF. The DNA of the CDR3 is TGTGCCAGCAGTTTCAGGGGGCAACAGCAGTACTTC.

CDR3 amino acids: CASYFLQGKAYF. The DNA of the CDR3 is TGTGCCAGCTACTTCTTACAGGGGAAGGCGTACTTC. J is TRBJ2-7 and V is TRBV2; TRBD1 matches at 7 bases. There are 12 residues in the CDR3. J gave up 12 bases and V 8 bases, and 13 bases lay outside the gene matches. Germline CDR1 SNHLY, CDR2 FYNNEI.

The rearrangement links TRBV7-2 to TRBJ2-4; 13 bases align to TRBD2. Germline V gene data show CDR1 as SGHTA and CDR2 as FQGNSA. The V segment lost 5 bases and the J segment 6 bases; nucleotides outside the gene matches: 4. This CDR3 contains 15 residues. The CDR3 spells CASSPRLAGGNIQYF. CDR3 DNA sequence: TGTGCCAGCAGCCCCCGACTAGCGGGAGGAAACATTCAGTACTTC. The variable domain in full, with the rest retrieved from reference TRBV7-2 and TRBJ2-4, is GAGVSQSPSNKVTEKGKDVELRCDPISGHTALYWYRQSLGQGLEFLIYFQGNSAPDKSGLPSDRFSAERTGGSVSTLTIQRTQQEDSAVYLCASSPRLAGGNIQYFGAGTRLSVL.

The CDR3 here is CASSPLAGASEQYF. In DNA form, the CDR3 reads TGTGCCAGCAGTCCTCTGGCGGGAGCTTCCGAGCAGTACTTC. V and J are TRBV7-3 and TRBJ2-7; 7 nucleotides match TRBD2. V trimming: 6 bases; J trimming: 6 bases; junction bases outside the gene matches: 11. CDR1 SGHTA and CDR2 FQGTGA come from the germline V gene. This CDR3 has 14 amino acids.

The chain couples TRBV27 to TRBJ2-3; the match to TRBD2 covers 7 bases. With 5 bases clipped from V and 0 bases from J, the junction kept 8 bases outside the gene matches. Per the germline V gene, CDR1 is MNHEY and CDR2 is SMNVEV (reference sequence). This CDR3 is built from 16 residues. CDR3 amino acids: CASSHTGLTSTDTQYF. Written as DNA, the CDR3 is TGTGCCAGCAGTCACACGGGACTAACTAGCACAGATACGCAGTATTTT.

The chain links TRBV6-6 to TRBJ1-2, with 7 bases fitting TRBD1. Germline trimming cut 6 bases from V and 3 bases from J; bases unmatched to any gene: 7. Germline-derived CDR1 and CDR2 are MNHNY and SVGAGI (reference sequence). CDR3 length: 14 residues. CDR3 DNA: TGTGCCAGCAGCCCACAGGGGTCATACTATGGCTACACCTTC. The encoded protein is CASSPQGSYYGYTF.

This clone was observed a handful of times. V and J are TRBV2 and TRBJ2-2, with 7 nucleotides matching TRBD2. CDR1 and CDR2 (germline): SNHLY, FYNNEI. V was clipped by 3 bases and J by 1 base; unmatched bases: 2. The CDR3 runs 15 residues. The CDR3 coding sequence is TGTGCCAGCAGTGAGTCTAGCGGGAACACCGGGGAGCTGTTTTTT. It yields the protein CASSESSGNTGELFF.

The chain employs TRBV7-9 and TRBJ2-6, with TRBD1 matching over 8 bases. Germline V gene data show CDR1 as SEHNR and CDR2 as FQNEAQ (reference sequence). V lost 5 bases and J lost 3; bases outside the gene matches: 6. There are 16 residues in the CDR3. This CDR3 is CASSGDRPLGANVLTF. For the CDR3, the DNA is TGTGCCAGCAGCGGGGACAGGCCGCTTGGGGCCAACGTCCTGACTTTC.

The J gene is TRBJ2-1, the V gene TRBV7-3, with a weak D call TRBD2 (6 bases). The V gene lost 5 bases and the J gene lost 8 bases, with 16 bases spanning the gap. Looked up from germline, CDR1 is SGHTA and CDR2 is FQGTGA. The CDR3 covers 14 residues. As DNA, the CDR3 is TGTGCCAGCAGCACGACTAGTGGGGTGGATGAGCAGTTCTTC. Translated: CASSTTSGVDEQFF.

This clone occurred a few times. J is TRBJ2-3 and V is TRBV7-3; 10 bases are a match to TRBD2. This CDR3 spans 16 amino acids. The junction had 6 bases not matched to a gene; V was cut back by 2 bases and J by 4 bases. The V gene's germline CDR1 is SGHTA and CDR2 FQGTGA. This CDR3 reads CASSLEAGGRADTQYF. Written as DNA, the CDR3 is TGTGCCAGCAGCTTAGAAGCGGGGGGGAGGGCAGATACGCAGTATTTT. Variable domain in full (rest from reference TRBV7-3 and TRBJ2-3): GAGVSQTPSNKVTEKGKYVELRCDPISGHTALYWYRQSLGQGPEFLIYFQGTGAADDSGLPNDRFFAVRPEGSVSTLKIQRTERGDSAVYLCASSLEAGGRADTQYFGPGTRLTVL.

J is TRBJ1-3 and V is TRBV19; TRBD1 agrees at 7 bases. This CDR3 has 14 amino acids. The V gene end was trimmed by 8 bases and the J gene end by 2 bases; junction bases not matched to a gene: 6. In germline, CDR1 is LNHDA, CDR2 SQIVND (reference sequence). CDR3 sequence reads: CASSTGAPGNTIYF. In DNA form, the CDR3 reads TGTGCCAGTTCTACAGGGGCGCCTGGAAACACCATATATTTT.

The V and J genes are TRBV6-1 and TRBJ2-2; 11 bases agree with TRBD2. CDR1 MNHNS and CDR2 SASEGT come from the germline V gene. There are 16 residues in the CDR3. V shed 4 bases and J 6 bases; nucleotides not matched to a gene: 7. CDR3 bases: TGTGCCAGCAGTGGTAGCGGGGGGGCCGGCTCCGGGGAGCTGTTTTTT. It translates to CASSGSGGAGSGELFF.

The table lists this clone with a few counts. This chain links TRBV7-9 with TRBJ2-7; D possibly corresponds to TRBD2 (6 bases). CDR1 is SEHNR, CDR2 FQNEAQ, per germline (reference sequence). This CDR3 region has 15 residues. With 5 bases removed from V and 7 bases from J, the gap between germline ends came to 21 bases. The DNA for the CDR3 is TGTGCCAGCAGCATGCGTGATAGCGGCCTCGGGGAGCAGTACTTC. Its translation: CASSMRDSGLGEQYF.

CDR3: CASSFDNSPLHF. CDR3 bases: TGTGCCAGCAGTTTCGATAATTCACCCCTCCACTTT. The chain recombines TRBV28 with TRBJ1-6; D not certain. Trimming left V 3 bases short and J 5 bases short, with 2 bases between. This CDR3 contains 12 residues. CDR1 MDHEN and CDR2 SYDVKM come from the germline V gene.